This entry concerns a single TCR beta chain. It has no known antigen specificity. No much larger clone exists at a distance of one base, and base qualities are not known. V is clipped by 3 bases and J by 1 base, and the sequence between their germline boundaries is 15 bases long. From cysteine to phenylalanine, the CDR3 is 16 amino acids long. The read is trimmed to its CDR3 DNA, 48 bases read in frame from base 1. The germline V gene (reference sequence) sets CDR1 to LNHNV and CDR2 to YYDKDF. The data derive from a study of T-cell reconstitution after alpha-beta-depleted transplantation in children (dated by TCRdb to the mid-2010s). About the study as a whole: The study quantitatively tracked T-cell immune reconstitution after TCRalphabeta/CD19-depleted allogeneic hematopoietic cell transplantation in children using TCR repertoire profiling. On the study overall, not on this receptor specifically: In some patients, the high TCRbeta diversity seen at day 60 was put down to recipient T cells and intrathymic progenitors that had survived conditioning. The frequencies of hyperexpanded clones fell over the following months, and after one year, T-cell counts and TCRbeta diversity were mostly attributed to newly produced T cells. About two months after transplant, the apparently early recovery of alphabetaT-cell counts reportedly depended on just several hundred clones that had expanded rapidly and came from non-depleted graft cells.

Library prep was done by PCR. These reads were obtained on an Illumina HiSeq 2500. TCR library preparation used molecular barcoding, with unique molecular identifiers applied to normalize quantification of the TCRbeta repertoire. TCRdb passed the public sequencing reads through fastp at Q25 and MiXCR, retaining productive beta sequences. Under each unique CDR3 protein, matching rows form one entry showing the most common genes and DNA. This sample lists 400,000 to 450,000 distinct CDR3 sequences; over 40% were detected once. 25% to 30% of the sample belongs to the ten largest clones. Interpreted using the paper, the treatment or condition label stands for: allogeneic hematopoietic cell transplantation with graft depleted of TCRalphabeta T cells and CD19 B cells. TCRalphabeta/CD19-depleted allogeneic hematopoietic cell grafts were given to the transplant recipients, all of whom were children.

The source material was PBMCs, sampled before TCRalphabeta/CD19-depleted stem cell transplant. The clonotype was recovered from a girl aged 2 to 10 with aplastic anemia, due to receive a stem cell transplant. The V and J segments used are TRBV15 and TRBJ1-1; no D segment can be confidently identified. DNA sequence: TGTGCCACCAGCAGCCCTAGAGAGGGTGCGAACACTGAAGCTTTCTTT. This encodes CATSSPREGANTEAFF.